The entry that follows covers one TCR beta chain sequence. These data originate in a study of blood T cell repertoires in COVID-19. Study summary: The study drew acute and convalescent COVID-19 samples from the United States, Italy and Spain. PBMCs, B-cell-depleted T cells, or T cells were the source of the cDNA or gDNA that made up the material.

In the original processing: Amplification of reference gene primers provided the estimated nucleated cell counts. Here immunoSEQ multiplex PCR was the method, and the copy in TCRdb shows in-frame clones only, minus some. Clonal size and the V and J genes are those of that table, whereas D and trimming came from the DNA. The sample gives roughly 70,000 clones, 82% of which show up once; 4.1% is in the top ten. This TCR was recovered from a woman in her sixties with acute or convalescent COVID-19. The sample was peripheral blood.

For the CDR3, the DNA is TGTGCCAGCTCACGGGACAGGGGGACCTATGGCTACACCTTC. Its translation: CASSRDRGTYGYTF. The V call is TRBV18, the J call TRBJ1-2; TRBD1 agrees at 11 bases. Germline V lookup: CDR1 KGHSH, CDR2 LQKENI. Germline trimming cut 4 bases from V and 4 bases from J; bases unmatched to any gene: 2. The length of the CDR3 is 14 residues.